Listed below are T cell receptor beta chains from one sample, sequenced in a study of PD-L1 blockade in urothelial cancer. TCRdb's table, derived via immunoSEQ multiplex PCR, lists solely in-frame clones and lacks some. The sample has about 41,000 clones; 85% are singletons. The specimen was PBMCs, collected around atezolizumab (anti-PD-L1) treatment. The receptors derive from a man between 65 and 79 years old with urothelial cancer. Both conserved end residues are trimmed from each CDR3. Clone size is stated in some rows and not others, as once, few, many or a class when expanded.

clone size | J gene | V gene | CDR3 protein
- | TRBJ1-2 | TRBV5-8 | ASSLWTGSDYGYT
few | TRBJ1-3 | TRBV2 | ASSFKGQGSGNTIY
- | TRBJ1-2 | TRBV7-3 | ASSEGRGGYGYT
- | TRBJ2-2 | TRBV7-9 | ASSFGSGELF
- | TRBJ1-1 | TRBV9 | ASSREGNTEAF
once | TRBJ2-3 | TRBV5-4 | ASSEGTSGTRDTQY
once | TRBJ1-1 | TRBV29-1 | SARPGNTEAF
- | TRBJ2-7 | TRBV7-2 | ASSSAGLPGGQY
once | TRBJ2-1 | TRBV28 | ASSPPGQGFGNEQF
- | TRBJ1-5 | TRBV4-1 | ASSQEVIIRGRQPQH
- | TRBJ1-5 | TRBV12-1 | ASSAPAVGGQPQH
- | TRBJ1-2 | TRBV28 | ASSSQPGGYT